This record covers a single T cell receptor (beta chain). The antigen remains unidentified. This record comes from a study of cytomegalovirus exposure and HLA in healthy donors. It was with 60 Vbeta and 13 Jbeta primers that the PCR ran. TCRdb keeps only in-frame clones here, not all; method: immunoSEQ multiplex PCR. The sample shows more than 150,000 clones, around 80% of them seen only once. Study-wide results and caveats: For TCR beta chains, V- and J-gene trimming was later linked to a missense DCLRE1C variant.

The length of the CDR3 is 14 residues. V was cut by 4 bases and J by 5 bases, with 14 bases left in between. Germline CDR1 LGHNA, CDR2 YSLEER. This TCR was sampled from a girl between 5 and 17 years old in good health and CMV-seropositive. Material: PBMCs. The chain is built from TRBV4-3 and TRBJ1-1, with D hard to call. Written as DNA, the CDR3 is TGCGCCAGCAGCCCAACGCGGGTTGCGACTGAAGCTTTCTTT. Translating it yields CASSPTRVATEAFF.